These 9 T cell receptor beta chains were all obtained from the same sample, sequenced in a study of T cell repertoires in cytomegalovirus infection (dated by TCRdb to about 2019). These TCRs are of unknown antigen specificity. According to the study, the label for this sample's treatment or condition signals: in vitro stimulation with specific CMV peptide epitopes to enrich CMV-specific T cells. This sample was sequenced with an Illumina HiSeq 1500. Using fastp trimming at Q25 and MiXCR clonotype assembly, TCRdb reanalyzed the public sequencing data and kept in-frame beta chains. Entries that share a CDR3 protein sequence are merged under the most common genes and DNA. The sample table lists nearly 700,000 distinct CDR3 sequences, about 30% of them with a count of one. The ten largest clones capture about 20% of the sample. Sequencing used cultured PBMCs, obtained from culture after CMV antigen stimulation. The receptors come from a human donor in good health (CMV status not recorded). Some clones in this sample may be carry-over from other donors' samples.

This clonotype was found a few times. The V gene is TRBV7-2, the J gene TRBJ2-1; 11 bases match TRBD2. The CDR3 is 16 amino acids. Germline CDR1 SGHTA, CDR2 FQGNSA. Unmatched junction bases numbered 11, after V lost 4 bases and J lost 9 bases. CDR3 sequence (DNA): TGTGCCAGCAGCTCAAGACTAGCGGGAAGCCTCGTTGAGCAGTTCTTC. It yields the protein CASSSRLAGSLVEQFF.

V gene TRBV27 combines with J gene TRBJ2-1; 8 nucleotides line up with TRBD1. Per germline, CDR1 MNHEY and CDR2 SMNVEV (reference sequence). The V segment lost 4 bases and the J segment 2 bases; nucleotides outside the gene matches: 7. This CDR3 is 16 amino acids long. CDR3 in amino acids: CASSYTGGYPYNEQFF. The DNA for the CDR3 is TGTGCCAGCAGTTATACAGGGGGGTACCCCTACAATGAGCAGTTCTTC.

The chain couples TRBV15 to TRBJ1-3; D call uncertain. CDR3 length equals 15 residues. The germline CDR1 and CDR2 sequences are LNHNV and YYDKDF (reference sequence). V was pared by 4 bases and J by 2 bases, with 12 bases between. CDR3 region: CATSKVRGTGNTIYF. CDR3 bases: TGTGCCACCAGCAAAGTACGGGGTACTGGAAACACCATATATTTT.

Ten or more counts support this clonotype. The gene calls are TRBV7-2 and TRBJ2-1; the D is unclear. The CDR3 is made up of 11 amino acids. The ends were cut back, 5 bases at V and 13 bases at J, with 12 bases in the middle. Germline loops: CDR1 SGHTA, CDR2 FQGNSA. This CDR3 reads CASSLPAAQFF. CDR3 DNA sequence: TGTGCCAGCAGCCTACCGGCTGCCCAGTTCTTC.

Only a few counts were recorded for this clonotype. The CDR3 sequence: CASSLGLGQGNSPLHF. DNA of the CDR3: TGTGCCAGCAGCTTAGGGTTGGGACAGGGGAATTCACCCCTCCACTTT. The genes are TRBV7-2 and TRBJ1-6, with 10 bases aligning to TRBD1. This CDR3 is built from 16 residues. The trim removed 1 base at V and 7 bases at J, leaving 4 bases unmatched. From germline, CDR1 is SGHTA and CDR2 FQGNSA.

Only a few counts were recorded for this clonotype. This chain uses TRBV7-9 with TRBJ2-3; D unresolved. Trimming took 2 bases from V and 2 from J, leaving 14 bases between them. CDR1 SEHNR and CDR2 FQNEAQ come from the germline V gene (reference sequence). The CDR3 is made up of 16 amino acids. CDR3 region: CASSLSISLNTDTQYF. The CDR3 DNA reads TGTGCCAGCAGCTTAAGCATTAGCTTAAACACAGATACGCAGTATTTT.

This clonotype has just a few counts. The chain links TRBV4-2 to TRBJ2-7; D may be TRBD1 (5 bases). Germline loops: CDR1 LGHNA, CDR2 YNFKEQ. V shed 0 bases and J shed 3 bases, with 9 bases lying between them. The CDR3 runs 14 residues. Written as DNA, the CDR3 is TGTGCCAGCAGCCAAGACAGGGTCTTCTACGAGCAGTACTTC. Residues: CASSQDRVFYEQYF.

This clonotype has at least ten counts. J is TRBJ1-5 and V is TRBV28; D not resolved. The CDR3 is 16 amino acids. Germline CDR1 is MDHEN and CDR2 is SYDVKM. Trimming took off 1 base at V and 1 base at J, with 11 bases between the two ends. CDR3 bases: TGTGCCAGCAGTTTATTAGCCTTGGGAAGCAATCAGCCCCAGCATTTT. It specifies CASSLLALGSNQPQHF.

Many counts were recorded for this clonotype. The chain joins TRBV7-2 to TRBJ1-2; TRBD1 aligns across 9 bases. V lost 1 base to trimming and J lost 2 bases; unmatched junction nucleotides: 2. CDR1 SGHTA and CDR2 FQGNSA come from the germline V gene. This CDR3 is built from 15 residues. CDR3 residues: CASSLGGTGNYGYTF. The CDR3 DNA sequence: TGTGCCAGCAGCTTAGGGGGGACAGGGAACTATGGCTACACCTTC.